The source of this TCR beta chain is a study of blood T cell repertoires in COVID-19. TCRdb's copy holds only in-frame clones and misses some; the assay was immunoSEQ multiplex PCR. The repertoire includes 90,000 or so clones, roughly 80% of them detected once, and roughly 25% sits in the top ten. What was sequenced was peripheral blood. The source is an elderly man with active or convalescent COVID-19.

CDR3 amino acids: CASSLAQAYEQYF. DNA for the CDR3: TGTGCCAGCAGCTTAGCCCAGGCATACGAGCAGTACTTC. The rearrangement uses TRBV11-2 and TRBJ2-7; D uncertain. The CDR3 is 13 amino acids. Trimming shortened V by 1 base and J by 4 bases, and 8 bases separated the two germline ends. CDR1 SGHAT and CDR2 FQNNGV come from the germline V gene. Full variable domain (remainder filled in from reference TRBV11-2 and TRBJ2-7): EAGVAQSPRYKIIEKRQSVAFWCNPISGHATLYWYQQILGQGPKLLIQFQNNGVVDDSQLPKDRFSAERLKGVDSTLKIQPAKLEDSAVYLCASSLAQAYEQYFGPGTRLTVT.